The 8 T cell receptor beta chains below all came from one sample that was sequenced in a study of shared clonotypes between healthy human individuals. Sequencing used immunoSEQ multiplex PCR; TCRdb keeps in-frame clones, though not all of them. The sample yields a few million clones, roughly 92% seen once. The sample was naive CD4+ T cells sorted from blood. The subset: CD45RA+ positively selected. All receptors derive from a man in his late teens or twenties in good health.

CDR3 sequence (DNA): TGTGCCAGCAGCGTAGGGGGACGGACCGAGCAGTACTTC. It is translated as CASSVGGRTEQYF. The chain is built from TRBV9 and TRBJ2-7; D possibly matches TRBD1 or TRBD2 (5 bases each). Germline V CDR1 and CDR2: SGDLS, YYNGEE. The CDR3 is 13 residues long. V lost 0 bases and J 6 bases, leaving 10 bases between the germline ends. Variable domain in full (rest from reference TRBV9 and TRBJ2-7): DSGVTQTPKHLITATGQRVTLRCSPRSGDLSVYWYQQSLDQGLQFLIQYYNGEERAKGNILERFSAQQFPDLHSELNLSSLELGDSALYFCASSVGGRTEQYFGPGTRLTVT.

The rearrangement uses TRBV5-1 and TRBJ2-1; TRBD2 matches at 7 bases. Trimming cost V 0 bases and J 7 bases; bases outside gene matches: 13. The CDR3 sequence is 17 residues long. CDR1 is SGHRS and CDR2 is YFSETQ in the germline V gene. The chain's CDR3 is CASSLEGGPGTTNEQFF. The CDR3 DNA sequence: TGCGCCAGCAGCTTGGAGGGTGGACCCGGGACTACTAATGAGCAGTTCTTC.

V usage is TRBV7-9 and J usage is TRBJ1-1; TRBD1 agrees at 7 bases. CDR1 and CDR2 (germline): SEHNR, FQNEAQ (reference sequence). The V segment lost 4 bases and the J segment 5 bases; nucleotides outside the gene matches: 13. The CDR3 length is 16 residues. CDR3 in amino acids: CASSSNRPKGQTEAFF. The CDR3 DNA is TGTGCCAGCAGCTCTAACCGCCCCAAGGGACAGACTGAAGCTTTCTTT.

The V gene is TRBV5-6, the J gene TRBJ1-6; 11 bases are a match to TRBD1. The length of the CDR3 is 15 residues. The V and J ends lost 3 bases and 9 bases, in that order; junction bases with no gene match: 5. CDR1 and CDR2 (germline): SGHDT, YYEEEE. CDR3: CASSSGDRGGSPLHF. The CDR3 DNA follows: TGTGCCAGCAGCTCCGGGGACAGGGGGGGTTCACCCCTCCACTTT.

The rearrangement uses TRBV19 and TRBJ2-3, with a possible D match to TRBD2 (6 bases). The CDR3 contains 16 residues. Germline values: CDR1 LNHDA, CDR2 SQIVND (reference sequence). V gave up 1 base and J gave up 4 bases, with 15 bases separating them. As DNA, the CDR3 is TGTGCCAGTAGTATAGCACAAGGATGGGGGGCAGATACGCAGTATTTT. It yields the protein CASSIAQGWGADTQYF.

This clone has more than one count but fewer than ten. In the same sample, other DNA sequences code for this CDR3. The CDR3: CASSFSGQETQYF. In nucleotides, the CDR3 is TGTGCCAGCAGCTTTTCAGGCCAAGAGACCCAGTACTTC. The chain employs TRBV7-2 and TRBJ2-5; no reliable D call. Between the trimmed V and J ends, which lost 3 bases and 1 base, there was a span of 6 bases. The CDR3 extends over 13 amino acids. Germline V CDR1 and CDR2: SGHTA, FQGNSA.

The rearrangement links TRBV4-1 to TRBJ2-2, with D unresolved. With 5 bases removed from V and 1 base from J, the gap between germline ends came to 11 bases. This CDR3 has 15 residues. Germline loops: CDR1 MGHRA, CDR2 YSYEKL. The CDR3 protein is CASSFNSGNTGELFF. DNA of the CDR3: TGCGCCAGCAGCTTTAATTCGGGGAACACCGGGGAGCTGTTTTTT.

The V call is TRBV18, the J call TRBJ2-7, with 7 bases that match TRBD1. The CDR3 loop spans 15 amino acids. Unmatched junction bases numbered 5, after V lost 3 bases and J lost 0 bases. The germline V gene has CDR1 KGHSH and CDR2 LQKENI. The CDR3 DNA reads TGTGCCAGCTCACCTGGACAGGTCAACTCCTACGAGCAGTACTTC. Its protein is CASSPGQVNSYEQYF.